The present T cell receptor (beta chain) was sequenced within a study of vaccination effects on CD4 cells after COVID-19. Study overall: Post-vaccine sampling occurred a median 72 days after the second dose. General study findings and limits: The study enrolled few convalescent patients and sampled no early post-infection timepoints. Cross-reactivity with common cold coronaviruses was shown by only 1 of 255 vaccine-induced clones in healthy vaccinees.

Sequenced by immunoSEQ multiplex PCR; TCRdb stores in-frame clones only, minus some. The repertoire holds approximately 24,000 clones, with around four fifths as singletons. As concerns this clone: Its cognate antigen is unknown.

Antigen-specific CD4+ T cell clonotypes were called by their expansion after viral peptide-pool culture in ViraFEST. It was after approximately 11 days of culture that CD4+ T cells were isolated. Participants were vaccinated with two doses of either the BNT162b2 or mRNA-1273 vaccine. CDR3 length: 17 residues. J was trimmed by 4 bases and V by 4 bases; bases with no gene match: 9. The germline V gene has CDR1 SGHDN and CDR2 FVKESK. The sequence derives from a human donor who received a COVID-19 vaccine. Material: CD4+ T cells from PBMCs cultured with HCoV-NL63 spike peptides, obtained after COVID-19 vaccination. The rearrangement joins TRBV14 to TRBJ2-1; 11 positions match TRBD2. CDR3: CASSRRTSGYLYNEQFF. CDR3 in DNA: TGTGCCAGCAGCCGGCGGACTAGCGGGTACCTATACAATGAGCAGTTCTTC.